This T cell receptor (beta chain) was captured in a study of tissue T cells after allogeneic stem cell transplantation (dated by TCRdb to between 2021 and 2024). Looking at the study overall: Using research autopsies of patients with and without GVHD, plus mouse models of GVHD, the study profiled TCR beta repertoires across many tissues. The human arm was conducted as a prospective observational study, and neither blinding nor randomization was performed. Overall results and qualifications from the work: A small and clinically heterogeneous patient cohort was studied, and sampling depth was acknowledged as a limitation. Blood and spleen T cells captured only a limited portion of the TCR repertoire detected in tissues, in both patients and mice. Which tissue TCRs were alloreactive or antigen-specific was not determined in the study, and some of the clones might have been host cells that persisted. Within patients, how anatomically similar tissues were was a major factor shaping TCR repertoire composition, regardless of disease or transplant status. Few T cell clones were found to be shared across patients, but shared repertoire signatures across patients were revealed in a tissue-specific fashion by motif-based clustering.

The CDR1 and CDR2 encoded by the germline V gene (reference sequence) are SNHLY and FYNGKV. Trimming costs V 4 bases and J 0 bases, and their ends lie 7 bases apart. The CDR3, from cysteine to phenylalanine, totals 14 residues. Sequencing covers 39 bases of the CDR3, shown here with the frame starting at base 1. The meaning of the sample's time point label: mouse harvest day 7 after allogeneic transplant. Each mouse graft, delivered by tail vein injection, combined 10^6 splenic CD5+ T cells with 10^7 T-cell-depleted bone marrow cells. GVHD in mice was modeled with a major MHC-mismatch B6 (H2b) into BALB/c (H2d) model, and tissues were profiled at day 7 or 14. On day 7 or 14 post-transplant, mouse tissues and retro-orbital blood were harvested with separate sterile tools for each animal, and livers were flushed beforehand. Before genomic DNA isolation with the DNeasy Blood & Tissue Kit, mouse tissues were minced with razor blades in buffered saline.

Library prep was done by the immunoSEQ multiplex PCR assay. TCRbeta CDR3 sequencing was performed at survey depth by Adaptive Biotechnologies, and CDR3 sequences, V/J genes, productive frequency and template counts were reported. Amplification of TCR beta CDR3 regions started from genomic DNA instead of RNA. The study's processing was this. Jensen-Shannon divergence was used to quantify pairwise repertoire overlap between tissues, with a value of 1 meaning complete divergence and a value of 0 meaning identical repertoires. Tissues were clustered by single-linkage agglomerative hierarchical clustering of pairwise JSD values and displayed as dendrograms. GLIPH2 was applied to all patient samples using simulation_depth 1000, kmer_min_depth 3, and cdr3_length_cutoff 8, and only groups with more than two unique CDR3s were retained. A standardized tissue-overlap score was calculated by extrapolating Jaccard GLIPH-group overlap across patients to a standard repertoire size of 1000 clones. Associations of diversity with clinical or experimental variables used linear mixed-effect models with tissue fixed effects and individual random effects. The table was pulled from immuneACCESS by TCRdb, which kept in-frame rearrangements only. Such tables lose some clones; where checked, under half of the loss comes from unresolved V genes, and the rest has no known cause. Clone size and V and J calls were adopted from that table, with D and trimming inferred from the DNA. In this sample the table shows some 10,000 clones, around two fifths of which occur a single time. The ten largest account for 1.5% to 2% of the sample.

This clone was detected a few times. Which antigen it targets is not known. The gene names and germline sequences used here belong to the mouse. The read gets to within 1 residue of the CDR3 end, and the germline J gene fills in the rest. Sequenced input: skin. The chain employs TRBV3 and TRBJ1-3, and the D gene may be TRBD1, 5 bases matching. The receptor was derived from a female BALB/c mouse given C57BL/6 T cells with graft-versus-host disease after an allogeneic hematopoietic cell transplant. CDR3 loop: CASSSTVSGNTLYF. The sequenced part of the CDR3 DNA is TGTGCCAGCAGCTCGACAGTTTCTGGAAATACGCTCTAT.